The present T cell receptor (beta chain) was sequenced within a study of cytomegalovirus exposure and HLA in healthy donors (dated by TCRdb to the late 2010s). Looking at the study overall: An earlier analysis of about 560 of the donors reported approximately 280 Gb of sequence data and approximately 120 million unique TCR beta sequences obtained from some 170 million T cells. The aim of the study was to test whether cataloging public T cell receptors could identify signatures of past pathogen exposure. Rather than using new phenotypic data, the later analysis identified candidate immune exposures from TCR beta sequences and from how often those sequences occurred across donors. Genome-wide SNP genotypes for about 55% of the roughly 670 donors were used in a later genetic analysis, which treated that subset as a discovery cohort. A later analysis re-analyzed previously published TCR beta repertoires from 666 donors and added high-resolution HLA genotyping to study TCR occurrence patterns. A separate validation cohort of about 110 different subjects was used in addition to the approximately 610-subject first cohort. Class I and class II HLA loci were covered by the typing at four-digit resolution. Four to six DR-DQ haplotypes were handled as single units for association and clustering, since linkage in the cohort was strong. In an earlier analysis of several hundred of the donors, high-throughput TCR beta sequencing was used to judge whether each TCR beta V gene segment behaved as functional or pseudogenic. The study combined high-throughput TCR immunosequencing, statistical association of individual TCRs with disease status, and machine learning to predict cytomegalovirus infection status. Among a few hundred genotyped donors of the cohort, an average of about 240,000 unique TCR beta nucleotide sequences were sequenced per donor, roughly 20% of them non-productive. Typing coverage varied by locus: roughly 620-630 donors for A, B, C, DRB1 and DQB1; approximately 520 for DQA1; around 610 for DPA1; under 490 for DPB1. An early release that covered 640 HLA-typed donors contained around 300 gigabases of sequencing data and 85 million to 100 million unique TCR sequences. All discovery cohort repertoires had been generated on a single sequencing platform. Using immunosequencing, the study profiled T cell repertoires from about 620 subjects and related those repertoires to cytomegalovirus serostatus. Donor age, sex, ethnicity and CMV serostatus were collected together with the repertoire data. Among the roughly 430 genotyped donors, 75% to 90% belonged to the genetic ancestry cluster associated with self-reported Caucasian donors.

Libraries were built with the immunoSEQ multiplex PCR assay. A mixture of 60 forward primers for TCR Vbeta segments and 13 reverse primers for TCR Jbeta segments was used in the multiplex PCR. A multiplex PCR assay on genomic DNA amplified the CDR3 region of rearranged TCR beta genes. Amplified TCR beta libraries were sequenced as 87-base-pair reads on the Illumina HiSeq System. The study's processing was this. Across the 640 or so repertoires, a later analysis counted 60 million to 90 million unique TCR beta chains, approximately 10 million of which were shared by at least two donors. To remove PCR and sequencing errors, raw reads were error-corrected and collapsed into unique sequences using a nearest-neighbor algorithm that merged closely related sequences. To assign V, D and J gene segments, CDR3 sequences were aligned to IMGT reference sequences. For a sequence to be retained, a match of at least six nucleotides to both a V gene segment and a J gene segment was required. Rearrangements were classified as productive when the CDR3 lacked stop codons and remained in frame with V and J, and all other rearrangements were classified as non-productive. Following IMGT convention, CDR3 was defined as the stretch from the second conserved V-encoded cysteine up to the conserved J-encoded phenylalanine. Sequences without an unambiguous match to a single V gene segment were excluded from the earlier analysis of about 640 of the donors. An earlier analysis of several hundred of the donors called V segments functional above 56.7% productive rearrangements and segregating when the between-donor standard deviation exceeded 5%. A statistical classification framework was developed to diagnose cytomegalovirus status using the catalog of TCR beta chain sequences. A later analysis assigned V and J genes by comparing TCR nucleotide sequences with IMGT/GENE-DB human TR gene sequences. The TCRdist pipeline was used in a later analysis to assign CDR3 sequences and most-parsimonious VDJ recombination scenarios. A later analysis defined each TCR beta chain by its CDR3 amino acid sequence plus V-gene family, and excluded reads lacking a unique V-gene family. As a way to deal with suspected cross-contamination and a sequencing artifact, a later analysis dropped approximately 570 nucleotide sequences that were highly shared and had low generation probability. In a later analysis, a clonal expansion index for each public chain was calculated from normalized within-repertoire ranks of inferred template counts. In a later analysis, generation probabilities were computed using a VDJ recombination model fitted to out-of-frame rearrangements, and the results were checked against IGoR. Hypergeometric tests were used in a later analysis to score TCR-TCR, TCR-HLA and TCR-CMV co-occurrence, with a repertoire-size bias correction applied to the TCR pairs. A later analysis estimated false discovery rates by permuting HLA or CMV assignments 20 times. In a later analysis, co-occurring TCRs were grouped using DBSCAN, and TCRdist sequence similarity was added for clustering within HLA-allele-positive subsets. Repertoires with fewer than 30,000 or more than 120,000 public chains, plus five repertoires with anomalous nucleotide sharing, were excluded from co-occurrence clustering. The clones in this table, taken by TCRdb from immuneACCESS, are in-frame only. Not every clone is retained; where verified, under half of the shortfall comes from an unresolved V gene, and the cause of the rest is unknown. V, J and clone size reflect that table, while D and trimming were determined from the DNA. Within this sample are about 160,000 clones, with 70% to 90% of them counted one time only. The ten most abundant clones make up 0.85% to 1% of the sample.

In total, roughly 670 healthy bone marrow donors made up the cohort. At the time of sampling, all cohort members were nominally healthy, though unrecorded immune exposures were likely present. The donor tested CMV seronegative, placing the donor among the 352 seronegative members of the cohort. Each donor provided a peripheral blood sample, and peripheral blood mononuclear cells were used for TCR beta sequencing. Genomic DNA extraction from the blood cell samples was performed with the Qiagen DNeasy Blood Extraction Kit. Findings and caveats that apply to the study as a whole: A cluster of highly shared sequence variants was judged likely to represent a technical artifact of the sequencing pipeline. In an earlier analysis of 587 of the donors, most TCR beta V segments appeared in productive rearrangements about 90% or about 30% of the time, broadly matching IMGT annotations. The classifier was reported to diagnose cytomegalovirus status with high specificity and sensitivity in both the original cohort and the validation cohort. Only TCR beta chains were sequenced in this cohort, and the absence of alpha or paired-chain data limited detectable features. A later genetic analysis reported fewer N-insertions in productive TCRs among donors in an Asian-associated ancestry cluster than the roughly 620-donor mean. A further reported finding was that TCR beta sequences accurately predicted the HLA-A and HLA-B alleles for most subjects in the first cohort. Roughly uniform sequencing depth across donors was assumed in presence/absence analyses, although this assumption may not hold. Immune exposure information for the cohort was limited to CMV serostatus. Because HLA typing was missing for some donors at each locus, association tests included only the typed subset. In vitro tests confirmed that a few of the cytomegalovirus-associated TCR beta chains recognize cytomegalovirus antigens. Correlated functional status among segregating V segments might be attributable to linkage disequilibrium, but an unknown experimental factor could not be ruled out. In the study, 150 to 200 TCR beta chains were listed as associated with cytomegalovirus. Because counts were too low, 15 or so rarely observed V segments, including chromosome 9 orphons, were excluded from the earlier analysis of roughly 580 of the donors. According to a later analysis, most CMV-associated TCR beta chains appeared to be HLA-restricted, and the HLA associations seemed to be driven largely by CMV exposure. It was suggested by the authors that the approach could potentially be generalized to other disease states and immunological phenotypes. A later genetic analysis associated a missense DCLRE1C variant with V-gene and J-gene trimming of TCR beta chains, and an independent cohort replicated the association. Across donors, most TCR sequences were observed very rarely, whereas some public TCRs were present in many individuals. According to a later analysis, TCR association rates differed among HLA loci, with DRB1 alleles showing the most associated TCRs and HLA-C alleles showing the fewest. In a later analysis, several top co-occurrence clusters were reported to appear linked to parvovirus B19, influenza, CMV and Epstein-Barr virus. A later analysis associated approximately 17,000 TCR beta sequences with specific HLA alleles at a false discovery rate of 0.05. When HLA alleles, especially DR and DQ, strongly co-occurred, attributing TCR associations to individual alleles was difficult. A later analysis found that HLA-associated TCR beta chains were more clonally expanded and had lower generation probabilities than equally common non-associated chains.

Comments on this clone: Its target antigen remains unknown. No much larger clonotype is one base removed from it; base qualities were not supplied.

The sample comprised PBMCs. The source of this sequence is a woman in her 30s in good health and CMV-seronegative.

Here the CDR3 is given as CASSLVLINEQFF. At the DNA level, the sequence is TGTGCCAGCAGCTTAGTACTCATAAATGAGCAGTTCTTC. The rearrangement joined TRBV7-8 to TRBJ2-1; there is no confident call for the D gene. At the junction V is shortened by 1 base and J by 7 bases, with 8 bases in between. The CDR3 contains 13 residues, cysteine and phenylalanine counted. Here the CDR3 DNA is all that survives: 39 bases in frame from base 1. Taken from the germline V gene, the CDR1 and CDR2 loops are SGHVS and FQNEAQ.